Following are 3 T cell receptor beta chains from one sample sequenced in a study of T cells in Graves' hyperthyroidism and ophthalmopathy. Regions amplified from RNA transcripts were the TCR beta CDR3 regions. Primed by the HTBI set, a first-round RT-PCR was run on the TCR CDR3. TCRdb processed the multiplex PCR reads anew with MiXCR; each CDR3 protein has one entry. Of a few hundred thousand distinct CDR3 sequences in the sample, 15% to 20% are singletons; the top ten hold less than 65%. The source material was blood. All receptors come from a woman in her fifties or sixties with Graves' hyperthyroidism.

This clonotype was recorded many times. The chain uses TRBV5-1 and TRBJ2-1; TRBD1 matches at 8 bases. The CDR3 consists of 16 residues. V lost 4 bases and J lost 2; bases outside the gene matches: 8. Germline V CDR1 and CDR2: SGHRS, YFSETQ. The CDR3 loop reads CASSEAGQGAYNEQFF. The CDR3 DNA reads TGCGCCAGCAGCGAGGCAGGACAGGGCGCCTACAATGAGCAGTTCTTC.

The chain has TRBV5-6 and TRBJ2-5; a weak D match, TRBD1 (6 bases). Trimming removed 1 base from V and 12 bases from J, with 16 bases in between. Germline V gene sequence: CDR1 SGHDT, CDR2 YYEEEE. The CDR3 has 13 residues. CDR3 residues: CASSLWENEGEYF. The CDR3 bases are TGTGCCAGCAGCTTGTGGGAAAACGAGGGGGAGTACTTC.

The sample holds many counts of this clonotype. The gene calls are TRBV3-1 and TRBJ1-1; D may be TRBD1 (6 bases). Germline CDR1 reads LGHDT; CDR2 reads YNNKEL (reference sequence). This CDR3 comprises 15 residues. V was trimmed by 4 bases and J by 0 bases, leaving 12 bases between them. Written as DNA, the CDR3 is TGTGCCAGCAGCCTCGAGGACAGATTGAACACTGAAGCTTTCTTT. Translated, it gives CASSLEDRLNTEAFF.